Below, 11 T cell receptor beta chains from the same sample are listed, as sequenced in a study of tumor and adjacent non-tumor tissue in lung cancer. A modified ARM-PCR protocol with three rounds of nested PCR amplified TCRbeta. TCRdb independently ran MiXCR on the multiplex PCR reads; one entry per CDR3 protein. The profile covers roughly 200,000 distinct CDR3 sequences, with roughly 70% appearing a single time and approximately 26% taken by the ten largest. The template was RNA from unsorted bulk tissue. The sample taken for sequencing was lung tumor tissue. Source of these receptors: a man aged 55 to 69 with non-small cell lung cancer.

Judged by abundance, this clonotype is medium-sized. The chain is built from TRBV13 and TRBJ2-1; D unclear. The CDR3 extends over 15 amino acids. The germline CDR1 and CDR2 sequences are PRHDT and FYEKMQ (reference sequence). V lost 5 bases and J lost 0, with 11 bases in between. The CDR3 bases are TGTGCCAGCAGCCGATCGTGGAGCTCCTACAATGAGCAGTTCTTC. The encoded protein is CASSRSWSSYNEQFF. Supplemented by reference TRBV13 and TRBJ2-1, the full variable domain reads AAGVIQSPRHLIKEKRETATLKCYPIPRHDTVYWYQQGPGQDPQFLISFYEKMQSDKGSIPDRFSAQQFSDYHSELNMSSLELGDSALYFCASSRSWSSYNEQFFGPGTRLTVL.

The chain recombines TRBV20-1 with TRBJ2-1; 7 positions agree with TRBD2. Germline trimming cut 7 bases from V and 7 bases from J; bases unmatched to any gene: 13. This CDR3 is built from 14 residues. CDR1 is DFQATT, CDR2 SNEGSKA, per germline (reference sequence). The DNA for the CDR3 is TGCAGTGTACGGTTGGGAGGGAGTAGGAATGAGCAGTTCTTC. Protein: CSVRLGGSRNEQFF.

On this clonotype itself: A much larger clone differs by one base, so this may be a read error. The V and J genes are TRBV12-3 or TRBV12-4 and TRBJ1-2; a possible D gene is TRBD1 (5 bases). The CDR3 spans 13 residues. The DNA of the CDR3 is TGTGCCGGCAGTCAACAGGCTAACTATGGCTACACCTTC. This translates into CAGSQQANYGYTF.

Concerning this clonotype itself: An end of the junction differs from the germline gene, which may be a read error. V gene TRBV20-1 combines with J gene TRBJ1-6; D not certain. Germline loops: CDR1 DFQATT, CDR2 SNEGSKA (reference sequence). The CDR3 extends over 15 amino acids. The CDR3 region has the DNA TGCAGTGCATCCGACGCGAGCTCCTATAATTCACGCCTCCACTTT. Its protein is CSASDASSYNSRLHF.

The chain carries TRBV6-5 and TRBJ2-7; 9 nucleotides match TRBD1. The CDR3 totals 14 residues. The V gene end was trimmed by 1 base and the J gene end by 6 bases; junction bases not matched to a gene: 4. Germline V gene data show CDR1 as MNHEY and CDR2 as SVGAGI. The CDR3 coding sequence is TGTGCCAGCAGTTACTGGGGACAGGGAGGCGAGCAGTACTTC. Translation: CASSYWGQGGEQYF.

Points on this clonotype: An end of the junction does not agree with germline; a read error may underlie this. The chain combines TRBV11-3 with TRBJ2-1, with D possibly TRBD2 on 6 matching bases. Germline V gene lookup returns CDR1 SGHNT and CDR2 YENEEA. There are 12 residues in the CDR3. The DNA of the CDR3 is TGCGCCAGCAGCCCCCGGGAGAATGAGCACTTCTTC. Amino acid sequence: CASSPRENEHFF.

This clonotype was observed many times. The chain has TRBV4-1 and TRBJ2-1, with a weak D call TRBD2 (6 bases). From germline, CDR1 is MGHRA and CDR2 YSYEKL. The CDR3 is made up of 14 amino acids. Trimming shortened V by 3 bases and J by 4 bases, and 10 bases separated the two germline ends. The CDR3 nucleotides are TGCGCCAGCAGCCAGCCCCTAGCGTACAATGAGCAGTTCTTC. Its translation is CASSQPLAYNEQFF.

V usage is TRBV28 and J usage is TRBJ1-1; no definite D call. V was shortened by 2 bases and J by 7 bases, with 11 bases between the two germline ends. The CDR3 covers 13 residues. CDR1 MDHEN and CDR2 SYDVKM come from the germline V gene. This CDR3 is CASSLPGVGEAFF. CDR3 coding DNA: TGTGCCAGCAGTTTACCGGGTGTTGGTGAAGCTTTCTTT. Full variable domain (outside the CDR3, taken from reference TRBV28 and TRBJ1-1): DVKVTQSSRYLVKRTGEKVFLECVQDMDHENMFWYRQDPGLGLRLIYFSYDVKMKEKGDIPEGYSVSREKKERFSLILESASTNQTSMYLCASSLPGVGEAFFGQGTRLTVV.

About this clonotype itself: With a much larger clone just one base away, this may be a read error. The rearrangement joins TRBV28 to TRBJ1-6, with D perhaps matching TRBD1 (5 bases). Germline V gene sequence: CDR1 MDHEN, CDR2 SYDVKM. This CDR3 comprises 16 residues. The DNA for the CDR3 is TGTGTCAGCAGGCCTGCCCGGGACCGATATAATTCACCCCTCCACTTT. Translating gives CVSRPARDRYNSPLHF. The full variable domain, its missing parts supplied by reference TRBV28 and TRBJ1-6, is DVKVTQSSRYLVKRTGEKVFLECVQDMDHENMFWYRQDPGLGLRLIYFSYDVKMKEKGDIPEGYSVSREKKERFSLILESASTNQTSMYLCVSRPARDRYNSPLHFGNGTRLTVT.

The chain combines TRBV6-6 with TRBJ1-5; 8 bases map to TRBD1. This CDR3 has 14 residues. The germline CDR1 and CDR2 sequences are MNHNY and SVGAGI (reference sequence). V dropped 8 bases and J dropped 4; count of bases not matched to a gene: 7. The CDR3 nucleotides are TGTGCCAGCCGCGAGGACAGGGAGAATCAGCCCCAGCATTTT. As protein: CASREDRENQPQHF.

A remark on this clonotype: This may be a read error: a much more frequent sequence differs by one nucleotide. CDR3 region: CSASVRETQYF. CDR3 coding DNA: TGCAGTGCTAGTGTCAGGGAGACGCAGTATTTT. This chain joins TRBV20-1 and TRBJ2-3, with D perhaps TRBD1 or TRBD2 (5 bases each). V dropped 3 bases and J dropped 9 bases, with 10 bases sitting between them. The CDR3 is made up of 11 amino acids. The germline gives CDR1 DFQATT, CDR2 SNEGSKA (reference sequence).